Following are 11 T cell receptor beta chains from one sample sequenced in a study of blood T cell repertoires in COVID-19. TCRdb's table, derived via immunoSEQ multiplex PCR, lists solely in-frame clones and lacks some. Counted here are 120,000 or so clones, 65% to 85% occurring once; the ten biggest clones make up under 2.5%. Sequences were obtained from peripheral blood. The origin of the receptors is an older man with acute or convalescent COVID-19.

The CDR3 loop is CASRSTGRIAEAFF. The DNA of the CDR3 is TGCGCCAGCAGATCAACAGGGCGTATCGCTGAAGCTTTCTTT. The chain uses TRBV5-1 and TRBJ1-1; a weak D match, TRBD1 (6 bases). Germline values: CDR1 SGHRS, CDR2 YFSETQ. The CDR3 runs 14 residues. V lost 5 bases and J 6 bases, leaving 17 bases between the germline ends.

The rearrangement uses TRBV6-6 and TRBJ1-2; D is perhaps TRBD1 (6 bases). The V gene's germline CDR1 is MNHNY and CDR2 SVGAGI (reference sequence). The CDR3 extends over 12 amino acids. This chain's CDR3 is CAGGGGASGYTF. CDR3 DNA: TGTGCGGGCGGGGGGGGCGCCTCTGGCTACACCTTC.

The rearrangement joins TRBV5-6 to TRBJ1-4; TRBD1 might be the D (5 bases). This CDR3 has 15 amino acids. Germline loops: CDR1 SGHDT, CDR2 YYEEEE. The germline V and J ends were trimmed by 4 bases and 6 bases, with 16 bases remaining between them. DNA for the CDR3: TGTGCCAGCAGCCTGCAGGGCCCCCGATATGAAAAACTGTTTTTT. Protein sequence: CASSLQGPRYEKLFF. Full variable domain (rest looked up from reference TRBV5-6 and TRBJ1-4): DAGVTQSPTHLIKTRGQQVTLRCSPKSGHDTVSWYQQALGQGPQFIFQYYEEEERQRGNFPDRFSGHQFPNYSSELNVNALLLGDSALYLCASSLQGPRYEKLFFGSGTQLSVL.

The chain joins TRBV20-1 to TRBJ1-3; D possibly corresponds to TRBD1 (6 bases). V lost 5 bases and J 4 bases, leaving 6 bases between the germline ends. This CDR3 region has 11 residues. Germline V lookup: CDR1 DFQATT, CDR2 SNEGSKA (reference sequence). As DNA, the CDR3 is TGCAGTGCTGGGACAGGAAACACCATATATTTT. Protein sequence: CSAGTGNTIYF.

This chain joins TRBV5-1 and TRBJ2-3, with 7 positions matching TRBD1. The CDR3 is 14 amino acids. Trimming at V came to 4 bases and at J to 6 bases, leaving 8 bases not matched to a gene. Germline assignment: CDR1 SGHRS and CDR2 YFSETQ. CDR3 nucleotides: TGCGCCAGCAGCCTAGGGACAGTTCAGGATACGCAGTATTTT. It is translated as CASSLGTVQDTQYF. Using reference TRBV5-1 and TRBJ2-3 for the parts outside the CDR3, the full variable domain is KAGVTQTPRYLIKTRGQQVTLSCSPISGHRSVSWYQQTPGQGLQFLFEYFSETQRNKGNFPGRFSGRQFSNSRSEMNVSTLELGDSALYLCASSLGTVQDTQYFGPGTRLTVL.

A few counts support this clone. The CDR3 loop is CASSLVGTGRDNEQFF. The CDR3 nucleotides read TGCGCCAGCAGCTTGGTCGGGACAGGTCGGGACAATGAGCAGTTCTTC. The V and J genes are TRBV5-1 and TRBJ2-1, with TRBD1 matching 8 bases. V dropped 0 bases and J dropped 5; count of bases not matched to a gene: 7. Looked up from germline, CDR1 is SGHRS and CDR2 is YFSETQ. The CDR3 extends over 16 amino acids.

This clone was counted a few times. The rearrangement links TRBV3-1 (or the pseudogene TRBV3-2) to TRBJ1-1; TRBD1 matches at 11 bases. In germline, CDR1 is LGHDT, CDR2 YNNKEL (reference sequence). CDR3 length: 14 amino acids. V lost 7 bases to trimming and J lost 3 bases; unmatched junction nucleotides: 4. For the CDR3, the DNA is TGTGCCAGCAACTGGGGACAGGGGGACACTGAAGCTTTCTTT. This sequence encodes CASNWGQGDTEAFF.

The chain's CDR3 is CASSLTGAREQYF. As DNA, the CDR3 is TGTGCCAGCAGCCTCACAGGGGCTCGGGAGCAGTACTTC. This chain connects TRBV14 to TRBJ2-7, with 7 bases matching TRBD1. Germline CDR1 SGHDN, CDR2 FVKESK. V lost 4 bases and J lost 7; bases outside the gene matches: 7. This CDR3 is 13 amino acids long.

The genes are TRBV25-1 and TRBJ2-1; a weak D match, TRBD2 (5 bases). CDR1 is MGHDK, CDR2 SYGVNS, per germline. V was cut by 6 bases and J by 0 bases, with 12 bases left in between. This CDR3 comprises 15 residues. In DNA, the CDR3 is TGTGCCAGCAGCGAGCTAGGGAGCTCCTACAATGAGCAGTTCTTC. Translation: CASSELGSSYNEQFF.

In regard to this clone: In the same sample, other DNA sequences code for this CDR3. The J gene is TRBJ1-6, the V gene TRBV6-5, with 9 bases fitting TRBD1. The CDR3 has 13 amino acids. V lost 6 bases and J lost 7; bases outside the gene matches: 1. Per the germline V gene, CDR1 is MNHEY and CDR2 is SVGAGI. Here the CDR3 DNA reads TGTGCCAGCAGGGGACAGGGAAATTCACCCCTCCACTTT. This translates into CASRGQGNSPLHF.

The chain has TRBV5-4 and TRBJ1-4, with D perhaps matching TRBD1 (5 bases). The germline CDR1 and CDR2 sequences are SGHNT and YYREEE (reference sequence). The V gene lost 3 bases and the J gene lost 3 bases, with 18 bases spanning the gap. CDR3 length equals 17 residues. The CDR3 loop reads CASSSRASFDSNEKLFF. The CDR3 nucleotides read TGTGCCAGCAGCTCCAGGGCCTCCTTTGATTCTAATGAAAAACTGTTTTTT.